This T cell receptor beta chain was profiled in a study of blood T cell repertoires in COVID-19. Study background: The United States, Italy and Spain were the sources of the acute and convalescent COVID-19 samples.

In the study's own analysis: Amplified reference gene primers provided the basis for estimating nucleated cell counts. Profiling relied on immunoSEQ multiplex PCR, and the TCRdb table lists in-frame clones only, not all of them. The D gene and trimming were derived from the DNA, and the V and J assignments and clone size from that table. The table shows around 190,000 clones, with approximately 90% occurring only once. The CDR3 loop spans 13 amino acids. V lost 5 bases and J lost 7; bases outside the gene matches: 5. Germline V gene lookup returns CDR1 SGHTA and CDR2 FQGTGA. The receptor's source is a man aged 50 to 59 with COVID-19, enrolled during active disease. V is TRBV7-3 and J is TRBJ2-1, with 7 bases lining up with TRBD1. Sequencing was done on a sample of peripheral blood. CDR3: CASSAQGLNEQFF. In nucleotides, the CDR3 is TGTGCCAGCAGCGCACAGGGGTTGAATGAGCAGTTCTTC.